Listed below are T cell receptor beta chains from one sample, sequenced in a study of control samples from healthy donors and cancer patients. The protocol was immunoSEQ multiplex PCR, while the TCRdb copy is restricted to in-frame clones and leaves out a portion. The profile covers fewer than 200,000 clones, with roughly 93% appearing a single time and about 4% taken by the ten largest. Material for sequencing was blood. These receptors came from a woman aged 60-70 years in good health. The CDR3 runs from the conserved cysteine through the conserved F or W. Fields, in order: J gene, V gene, clone size, D gene, CDR3 protein, CDR3 DNA. The D gene is left open where the match is weak. A clone size is listed for some rows: how often the clone was seen (once, few, many), or a class if it is expanded.

>TRBJ1-3|TRBV5-1|-|-
CASSLEPSSGNTIYF
TGCGCCAGCAGCTTGGAACCTAGCTCTGGAAACACCATATATTTT
>TRBJ2-3|TRBV13|once|-
CASSPNLDTQYF
TGTGCCAGCAGCCCCAACCTCGATACGCAGTATTTT
>TRBJ2-7|TRBV7-2|-|TRBD1
CASSQDRGTTYEQYF
TGTGCCAGCAGCCAAGACAGGGGTACCACCTACGAGCAGTACTTC
>TRBJ2-1|TRBV11-2|once|-
CASSLADTGSYNEQFF
TGTGCCAGCAGCTTAGCGGACACCGGATCTTACAATGAGCAGTTCTTC
>TRBJ1-4|TRBV6-6|-|-
CASSYHGQWAEKLFF
TGTGCCAGCAGTTACCACGGACAGTGGGCTGAAAAACTGTTTTTT
>TRBJ2-3|TRBV9|-|TRBD2
CASSVALSRLAGVSSDTQYF
TGTGCCAGCAGCGTAGCTCTGAGCCGACTAGCGGGGGTATCTTCAGATACGCAGTATTTT
>TRBJ1-2|TRBV2|few|-
CASSFLRGYGYTF
TGTGCCAGCAGTTTCCTAAGGGGCTATGGCTACACCTTC
>TRBJ1-2|TRBV28|-|TRBD1
CASSSTGVGYGYTF
TGTGCCAGCAGTTCGACAGGGGTTGGCTATGGCTACACCTTC
>TRBJ1-1|TRBV10-2|-|-
CASSDNRINTEAFF
TGCGCCAGCAGTGATAACAGGATTAACACTGAAGCTTTCTTT
>TRBJ1-1|TRBV12-3/TRBV12-4|-|TRBD1
CASRDQGGTEAFF
TGTGCCAGCAGGGACCAGGGGGGCACTGAAGCTTTCTTT
>TRBJ2-5|TRBV7-9|-|TRBD2
CASSYLSGAEETQYF
TGTGCCAGCAGCTATCTTAGCGGGGCGGAGGAGACCCAGTACTTC
>TRBJ1-1|TRBV7-3|-|-
CASSLAGWNTEAFF
TGTGCCAGCAGCTTAGCCGGTTGGAACACTGAAGCTTTCTTT